A single sample is the source of the 6 T cell receptor beta chains below, sequenced in a study of T cells of healthy individuals. TCRdb fed the 5' RACE reads into MiXCR, producing one record per CDR3 protein. The profile covers some 69,000 distinct CDR3 sequences, with around 16% appearing a single time and approximately 4.8% taken by the ten largest. These TCRs come from a human donor in good health.

J is TRBJ2-6 and V is TRBV28; D uncertain. This CDR3 spans 16 amino acids. Germline V CDR1 and CDR2: MDHEN, SYDVKM. V was clipped by 6 bases and J by 4 bases, with 16 bases between them. CDR3 sequence: CASRERVLRGANVLTF. For the CDR3, the DNA is TGTGCCAGCAGAGAAAGAGTTCTTCGGGGGGCCAACGTCCTGACTTTC.

This rearrangement joins TRBV27 to TRBJ2-1; 8 nucleotides match TRBD2. The CDR3 sequence is 16 residues long. The germline V gene encodes CDR1 MNHEY and CDR2 SMNVEV (reference sequence). J was trimmed by 7 bases and V by 0 bases; bases with no gene match: 8. The CDR3 sequence is CASSLSWGTRGNEQFF. The CDR3 bases are TGTGCCAGCAGTTTATCGTGGGGGACTAGGGGGAATGAGCAGTTCTTC.

The rearrangement joins TRBV29-1 to TRBJ2-3; 8 positions agree with TRBD2. Germline V gene lookup returns CDR1 SQVTM and CDR2 ANQGSEA. The CDR3 extends over 16 amino acids. The ends lost 0 bases at V and 2 bases at J; junction bases unmatched: 7. The CDR3 protein is CSVEDSGAGYTDTQYF. CDR3 DNA sequence: TGCAGCGTTGAAGATAGCGGGGCGGGGTACACAGATACGCAGTATTTT.

The V call is TRBV7-9, the J call TRBJ2-1; 7 bases agree with TRBD2. Germline CDR1 reads SEHNR; CDR2 reads FQNEAQ (reference sequence). Trimming at V came to 5 bases and at J to 2 bases, leaving 12 bases not matched to a gene. This CDR3 is built from 17 residues. The CDR3 coding sequence is TGTGCCAGCAGCCTGAGCGGGACTCGGGGAACCTACAATGAGCAGTTCTTC. Protein product: CASSLSGTRGTYNEQFF.

This clonotype was detected many times. The chain recombines TRBV11-2 with TRBJ2-7, with D possibly TRBD1 on 6 matching bases. Germline V gene lookup returns CDR1 SGHAT and CDR2 FQNNGV. Trimming cost V 4 bases and J 5 bases, with 12 bases left between them. The CDR3 is 13 amino acids. CDR3 amino acids: CASSSGTKNEQYF. The CDR3 DNA reads as TGTGCCAGCAGCTCCGGGACAAAGAACGAGCAGTACTTC.

This clonotype was picked up many times. This chain connects TRBV18 to TRBJ1-6, with 9 bases that match TRBD1. This CDR3 is built from 15 residues. Germline-derived CDR1 and CDR2 are KGHSH and LQKENI. The trim removed 5 bases at V and 9 bases at J, leaving 8 bases unmatched. CDR3 nucleotides: TGTGCCAGCTCAATTGGGACAGGGCCGGCTTCACCCCTCCACTTT. Its protein product is CASSIGTGPASPLHF.